These 24 T cell receptor beta chains came from one sample sequenced in a study of T cell changes during pregnancy in multiple sclerosis. Clones were sequenced by immunoSEQ multiplex PCR, and TCRdb holds only the in-frame ones, with some missing. This sample carries 57,000 or so clones, about nine tenths of them seen once, and the ten largest clones take approximately 6.6%. The source was peripheral blood, collected in the third trimester of pregnancy. All receptors come from a female donor in good health, enrolled as a control in a pregnancy study.

The chain has TRBV5-5 and TRBJ1-2, with a tentative D call TRBD1 (5 bases). Deletions cut 4 bases from V and 8 bases from J, with 15 bases between. The CDR3 totals 13 residues. The germline gives CDR1 SGHKS, CDR2 YYEKEE (reference sequence). CDR3 nucleotide sequence: TGTGCCAGCAGCCTCGGGCCAGGGAGGGGCTACACCTTC. It translates to CASSLGPGRGYTF.

The gene calls are TRBV12-5 and TRBJ1-6, with D possibly being TRBD1 (5 bases). The CDR3 runs to 16 residues. Germline assignment: CDR1 LGHNT and CDR2 FRNRAP. V was cut by 4 bases and J by 10 bases, with 20 bases left in between. CDR3 sequence (DNA): TGTGCTAGTGGTTCATCCGACCGGGGGGAACGCTCACCCCTCCACTTT. Translating it yields CASGSSDRGERSPLHF.

The rearrangement links TRBV19 to TRBJ2-1, with TRBD2 identical over 7 bases. CDR1 is LNHDA and CDR2 is SQIVND in the germline V gene (reference sequence). J was trimmed by 5 bases and V by 1 base; bases with no gene match: 5. The length of the CDR3 is 15 residues. The DNA of the CDR3 is TGTGCCAGTAGTATAGTCCCCGGGACTAACAATGAGCAGTTCTTC. Translated, it gives CASSIVPGTNNEQFF. Full variable domain (rest looked up from reference TRBV19 and TRBJ2-1): DGGITQSPKYLFRKEGQNVTLSCEQNLNHDAMYWYRQDPGQGLRLIYYSQIVNDFQKGDIAEGYSVSREKKESFPLTVTSAQKNPTAFYLCASSIVPGTNNEQFFGPGTRLTVL.

This clone appeared a single time. This sequence joins TRBV30 and TRBJ2-2, with 9 bases identical to TRBD2. The CDR3 loop spans 16 amino acids. The V segment lost 2 bases and the J segment 5 bases; nucleotides outside the gene matches: 9. CDR1 is GTSNPN and CDR2 is SVGIG in the germline V gene (reference sequence). CDR3 sequence: CAWSTRGGVRTGELFF. Here the CDR3 DNA reads TGTGCCTGGAGTACACGCGGGGGGGTTCGGACCGGGGAGCTGTTTTTT.

The rearrangement links TRBV10-3 to TRBJ2-5; the D gene is possibly TRBD2 (5 bases). The J call may be faulty, since TRBJ2-7 better matches the DNA end. From germline, CDR1 is ENHRY and CDR2 SYGVKD. CDR3 length: 12 residues. CDR3 sequence (DNA): TGTGCCACACAAAGCGGAAGCTACGAGCAGTACTTC. Protein sequence: CATQSGSYEQYF.

In its sample, this clone was seen once. V gene TRBV29-1 combines with J gene TRBJ1-1; D is uncertain. CDR3 length equals 12 residues. V lost 5 bases and J 0 bases, leaving 7 bases between the germline ends. CDR1 SQVTM and CDR2 ANQGSEA come from the germline V gene. CDR3 sequence reads: CSVRRLNTEAFF. The CDR3 DNA follows: TGCAGCGTTCGGCGGCTGAACACTGAAGCTTTCTTT.

V usage is TRBV15 and J usage is TRBJ1-4; D ambiguous. V was pared by 0 bases and J by 3 bases, with 11 bases between. Per the germline V gene, CDR1 is LNHNV and CDR2 is YYDKDF (reference sequence). The CDR3 length is 16 residues. The CDR3 loop is CATSRDTGGSNEKLFF. CDR3 nucleotides: TGTGCCACCAGCAGAGATACGGGTGGGTCTAATGAAAAACTGTTTTTT.

The rearrangement links TRBV2 to TRBJ2-1; the D gene is possibly TRBD2 (5 bases). Germline CDR1 is SNHLY and CDR2 is FYNNEI. The CDR3 extends over 14 amino acids. Trimming left V 4 bases short and J 2 bases short, with 9 bases between. The CDR3 here is CASSVPSPYNEQFF. CDR3 DNA: TGTGCCAGCAGTGTGCCTAGCCCCTACAATGAGCAGTTCTTC.

V usage is TRBV4-3 and J usage is TRBJ1-4; D remains unclear. The CDR3 contains 15 residues. The V end lost 0 bases, the J end lost 7 bases, and 12 bases lay between the germline ends. In germline, CDR1 is LGHNA, CDR2 YSLEER. CDR3 loop: CASSQEWRRIEKLFF. CDR3 DNA sequence: TGCGCCAGCAGCCAAGAATGGAGGAGGATTGAAAAACTGTTTTTT.

The J gene is TRBJ2-1, the V gene TRBV6-5, with D possibly matching TRBD1 (6 bases). The CDR3 is 13 residues long. The V gene lost 8 bases and the J gene lost 14 bases, with 22 bases spanning the gap. Germline lookup yields CDR1 MNHEY and CDR2 SVGAGI. The CDR3 region is CASQPALTGSKFF. The CDR3 DNA reads as TGTGCCAGCCAACCGGCCCTTACAGGGTCCAAGTTCTTC.

The chain recombines TRBV5-1 with TRBJ2-3, with TRBD2 matching over 11 bases. The CDR3 length is 17 residues. The germline V gene encodes CDR1 SGHRS and CDR2 YFSETQ. V lost 3 bases, J lost 1 base, and 7 bases stayed unmatched. This chain's CDR3 is CASSSLAGGPGTDTQYF. The CDR3 bases are TGCGCCAGCAGCTCATTAGCGGGAGGGCCTGGCACAGATACGCAGTATTTT.

The rearrangement joins TRBV18 to TRBJ1-4; 9 nucleotides align to TRBD1. Germline V lookup: CDR1 KGHSH, CDR2 LQKENI. V shed 0 bases and J 11 bases; nucleotides not matched to a gene: 7. This CDR3 region has 15 residues. The CDR3 protein is CASSPPEQGAHKLFF. CDR3 DNA sequence: TGTGCCAGCTCACCACCGGAACAGGGGGCGCACAAACTGTTTTTT.

This clone has only one observation. The chain is built from TRBV5-4 and TRBJ1-1; D remains ambiguous. Trimming took off 0 bases at V and 0 bases at J, with 6 bases between the two ends. The CDR3 runs 14 residues. Germline V gene lookup returns CDR1 SGHNT and CDR2 YYREEE (reference sequence). CDR3 sequence (DNA): TGTGCCAGCAGCTTGGGTTTAATGAACACTGAAGCTTTCTTT. Amino acids: CASSLGLMNTEAFF.

The chain couples TRBV21-1 to TRBJ2-1; the table's D call, TRBD1, was not checked against the DNA. TRBV21-1 counts as a pseudogene. The CDR3 extends over 18 amino acids. CDR3 residues: CASSKREGGQGISNEQFF. The CDR3 DNA sequence: TGTGCCAGCAGCAAACGCGAAGGAGGACAGGGAATCTCCAATGAGCAGTTCTTC.

The rearrangement links TRBV30 to TRBJ1-2, with D perhaps TRBD1 (6 bases). The V gene lost 3 bases and the J gene lost 6 bases, with 14 bases spanning the gap. Germline assignment: CDR1 GTSNPN and CDR2 SVGIG (reference sequence). This CDR3 comprises 13 residues. CDR3 DNA: TGTGCCTGGAGCCTGGGGGGGGCAAATGGCTACACCTTC. This codes for CAWSLGGANGYTF.

The chain joins TRBV4-3 to TRBJ2-7; 7 bases agree with TRBD2. V dropped 4 bases and J dropped 5; count of bases not matched to a gene: 14. Germline CDR1 is LGHNA and CDR2 is YSLEER. The length of the CDR3 is 16 residues. The CDR3 loop reads CASSPGGSGFTHEQYF. DNA for the CDR3: TGCGCCAGCAGCCCAGGAGGTAGCGGGTTTACGCACGAGCAGTACTTC.

The chain carries TRBV7-2 and TRBJ2-2; the match to TRBD2 covers 9 bases. J was trimmed by 1 base and V by 5 bases; bases with no gene match: 2. The CDR3 consists of 15 residues. The germline V gene encodes CDR1 SGHTA and CDR2 FQGNSA. CDR3 residues: CASSATSGNTGELFF. CDR3 DNA sequence: TGTGCCAGCAGCGCGACTAGCGGGAACACCGGGGAGCTGTTTTTT.

The chain links TRBV9 to TRBJ2-1, with TRBD2 matching 10 bases. CDR1 and CDR2 (germline): SGDLS, YYNGEE. The CDR3 spans 18 residues. V trimming: 1 base; J trimming: 6 bases; junction bases outside the gene matches: 13. As DNA, the CDR3 is TGTGCCAGCAGCGTATCCGCTGGGGGAGCGGGGGGGGCCAATGAGCAGTTCTTC. It yields the protein CASSVSAGGAGGANEQFF.

This chain uses TRBV5-6 with TRBJ1-6; tentative D call: TRBD1 (6 bases). Per the germline V gene, CDR1 is SGHDT and CDR2 is YYEEEE. The CDR3 totals 15 residues. The V end was cut by 4 bases, the J end by 1 base, with 9 bases between. CDR3 in DNA: TGTGCCAGCAGCGCCCAGGGGTCCTATAATTCACCCCTCCACTTT. Encoded protein: CASSAQGSYNSPLHF. The whole variable domain, remainder taken from reference TRBV5-6 and TRBJ1-6, is DAGVTQSPTHLIKTRGQQVTLRCSPKSGHDTVSWYQQALGQGPQFIFQYYEEEERQRGNFPDRFSGHQFPNYSSELNVNALLLGDSALYLCASSAQGSYNSPLHFGNGTRLTVT.

This clone was seen once. The chain uses TRBV5-4 and TRBJ2-7; 7 positions match TRBD1. V trimming: 1 base; J trimming: 4 bases; junction bases outside the gene matches: 2. CDR3 length: 13 amino acids. Germline loops: CDR1 SGHNT, CDR2 YYREEE (reference sequence). As DNA, the CDR3 is TGTGCCAGCAGCTTGTGGGACAGATACGAGCAGTACTTC. Encoded protein: CASSLWDRYEQYF.

V is TRBV7-2 and J is TRBJ1-2; 7 bases are shared with TRBD1. V lost 4 bases, J lost 8 bases, and 13 bases stayed unmatched. The CDR3 totals 15 residues. CDR1 is SGHTA, CDR2 FQGNSA, per germline. CDR3 sequence (DNA): TGTGCCAGCAGCTCACAACAGGGGTACCCGCCGGGCTACACCTTC. This translates into CASSSQQGYPPGYTF.

The chain uses TRBV29-1 and TRBJ1-5; the D gene is possibly TRBD1 (6 bases). V lost 5 bases and J 3 bases, leaving 11 bases between the germline ends. The length of the CDR3 is 13 residues. Germline values: CDR1 SQVTM, CDR2 ANQGSEA. The CDR3: CSVQTGNNQPQHF. Here the CDR3 DNA reads TGCAGCGTTCAAACAGGGAACAATCAGCCCCAGCATTTT.

The chain has TRBV5-1 and TRBJ1-1; 10 bases are a match to TRBD1. The CDR3 sequence is 14 residues long. CDR1 SGHRS and CDR2 YFSETQ come from the germline V gene. J was trimmed by 4 bases and V by 2 bases; bases with no gene match: 2. The CDR3 spells CASSFRQGATEAFF. In nucleotides, the CDR3 is TGCGCCAGCAGCTTCCGACAGGGGGCCACTGAAGCTTTCTTT.

In DNA form, the CDR3 reads TGTGCCAGCACCTCCCTCGGACAGGACTACGAGCAGTACTTC. Its translation: CASTSLGQDYEQYF. This chain connects TRBV11-2 to TRBJ2-7; 7 bases line up with TRBD1. CDR3 length: 14 residues. V lost 7 bases, J lost 3 bases, and 9 bases stayed unmatched. Germline values: CDR1 SGHAT, CDR2 FQNNGV.